The 8 T cell receptor beta chains listed next were all sequenced from one sample in a study of blood T cell repertoires in COVID-19. TCRdb keeps only in-frame clones here, not all; method: immunoSEQ multiplex PCR. The table lists 230,000 or so clones, about nine tenths of them singletons. The source material was PBMCs or T cells enriched from blood (not recorded which). The origin of the receptors is a middle-aged woman with acute COVID-19.

The chain is built from TRBV28 and TRBJ2-3; TRBD2 agrees at 10 bases. The V gene's germline CDR1 is MDHEN and CDR2 SYDVKM. V lost 5 bases to trimming and J lost 5 bases; unmatched junction nucleotides: 7. This CDR3 has 15 residues. CDR3 in DNA: TGTGCCAGCAGTGTGCTAGCGGGGGCGGGAGATACGCAGTATTTT. This codes for CASSVLAGAGDTQYF.

The V call is TRBV6-4, the J call TRBJ1-5; D not certain. CDR1 MRHNA and CDR2 SNTAGT come from the germline V gene. This CDR3 has 13 residues. V was pared by 5 bases and J by 0 bases, with 5 bases between. The CDR3 DNA sequence: TGTGCCAGCAGTAGCTTTAGCAATCAGCCCCAGCATTTT. It is translated as CASSSFSNQPQHF.

The gene calls are TRBV18 and TRBJ1-6; D is perhaps TRBD1 (5 bases). The germline gives CDR1 KGHSH, CDR2 LQKENI. The CDR3 runs 14 residues. V shed 3 bases and J shed 11 bases, with 14 bases lying between them. Here the CDR3 DNA reads TGTGCCAGCTCACCGCCGGCGGGGGGGACACCCCTCCACTTT. Protein: CASSPPAGGTPLHF. Variable domain in full (rest from reference TRBV18 and TRBJ1-6): NAGVMQNPRHLVRRRGQEARLRCSPMKGHSHVYWYRQLPEEGLKFMVYLQKENIIDESGMPKERFSAEFPKEGPSILRIQQVVRGDSAAYFCASSPPAGGTPLHFGNGTRLTVT.

This chain joins TRBV7-9 and TRBJ1-2, with D hard to call. CDR1 is SEHNR, CDR2 FQNEAQ, per germline (reference sequence). The CDR3 length is 11 residues. Deletions cut 5 bases from V and 8 bases from J, with 9 bases between. The CDR3 region is CASSPEIGYTF. The CDR3 region has the DNA TGTGCCAGCAGCCCGGAGATAGGCTACACCTTC. Drawing the rest from reference TRBV7-9 and TRBJ1-2, the complete variable domain is DTGVSQNPRHKITKRGQNVTFRCDPISEHNRLYWYRQTLGQGPEFLTYFQNEAQLEKSRLLSDRFSAERPKGSFSTLEIQRTEQGDSAMYLCASSPEIGYTFGSGTRLTVV.

This clone has only a few counts. The V call is TRBV9, the J call TRBJ1-4; 7 nucleotides align to TRBD1. Germline CDR1 SGDLS, CDR2 YYNGEE. The V segment lost 3 bases and the J segment 10 bases; nucleotides outside the gene matches: 6. The CDR3 covers 13 residues. The CDR3 sequence is CASSEGTASKLFF. The DNA for the CDR3 is TGTGCCAGCAGCGAGGGGACAGCCTCAAAACTGTTTTTT.

This chain connects TRBV6-7 to TRBJ1-5, with D hard to call. TRBV6-7 is designated an ORF whose function remains uncertain. V was pared by 11 bases and J by 2 bases, with 13 bases between. CDR3 length: 13 amino acids. CDR3 sequence (DNA): TGTGCCGGGAGGAGAGCTGGCAATCAGCCCCAGCATTTT. Amino acid sequence: CAGRRAGNQPQHF.

The V call is TRBV6-5, the J call TRBJ1-1; 8 positions match TRBD1. V shed 5 bases, J shed 3 bases, and the junction held 5 bases outside the gene matches. Germline CDR1 is MNHEY and CDR2 is SVGAGI. This CDR3 spans 14 amino acids. CDR3 in amino acids: CASSRTGRDTEAFF. The CDR3 DNA reads TGTGCCAGCAGTCGGACAGGGAGGGACACTGAAGCTTTCTTT.

This rearrangement joins TRBV18 to TRBJ1-6; 7 positions agree with TRBD1. V gave up 2 bases and J gave up 10 bases; unmatched junction bases: 8. Germline CDR1 KGHSH, CDR2 LQKENI. The CDR3 extends over 15 amino acids. CDR3: CASSPWGTERSPLHF. CDR3 nucleotide sequence: TGTGCCAGCTCACCATGGGGGACAGAAAGGTCACCCCTCCACTTT. Using reference TRBV18 and TRBJ1-6 for the parts outside the CDR3, the full variable domain is NAGVMQNPRHLVRRRGQEARLRCSPMKGHSHVYWYRQLPEEGLKFMVYLQKENIIDESGMPKERFSAEFPKEGPSILRIQQVVRGDSAAYFCASSPWGTERSPLHFGNGTRLTVT.